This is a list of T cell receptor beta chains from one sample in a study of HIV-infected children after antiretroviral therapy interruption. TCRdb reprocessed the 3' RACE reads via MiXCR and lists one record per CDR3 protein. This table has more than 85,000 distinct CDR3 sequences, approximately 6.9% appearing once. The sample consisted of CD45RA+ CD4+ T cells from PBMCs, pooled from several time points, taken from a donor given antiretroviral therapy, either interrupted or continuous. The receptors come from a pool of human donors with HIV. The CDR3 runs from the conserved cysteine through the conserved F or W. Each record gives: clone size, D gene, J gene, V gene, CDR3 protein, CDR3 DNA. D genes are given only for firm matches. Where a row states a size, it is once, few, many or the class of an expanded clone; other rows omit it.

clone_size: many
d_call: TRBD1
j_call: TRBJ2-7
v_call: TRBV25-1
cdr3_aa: CASSESGQGLNEQYF
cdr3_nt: TGTGCCAGCAGTGAGTCGGGACAGGGGTTAAACGAGCAGTACTTC

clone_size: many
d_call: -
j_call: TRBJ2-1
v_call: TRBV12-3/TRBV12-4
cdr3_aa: CASSPPLDYNEQFF
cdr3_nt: TGTGCCAGCAGCCCTCCCCTAGACTACAATGAGCAGTTCTTC

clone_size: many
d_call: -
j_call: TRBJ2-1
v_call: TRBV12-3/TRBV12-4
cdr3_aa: CASSFGRSPGFF
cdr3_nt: TGTGCCAGCAGTTTTGGGCGGTCCCCCGGGTTCTTC

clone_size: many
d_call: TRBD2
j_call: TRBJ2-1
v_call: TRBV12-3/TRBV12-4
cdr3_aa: CASSLSSGSYNEQFF
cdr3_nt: TGTGCCAGCAGTTTATCTAGCGGCTCCTACAATGAGCAGTTCTTC

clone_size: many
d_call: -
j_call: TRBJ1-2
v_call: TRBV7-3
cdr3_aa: CASSLQPMANYGYTF
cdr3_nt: TGTGCCAGCAGCCTCCAACCAATGGCTAACTATGGCTACACCTTC

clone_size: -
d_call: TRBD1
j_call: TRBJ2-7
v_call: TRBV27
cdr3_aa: CASSSRTGDYEQYF
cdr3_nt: TGTGCCAGCAGTTCACGGACAGGTGACTACGAGCAGTACTTC

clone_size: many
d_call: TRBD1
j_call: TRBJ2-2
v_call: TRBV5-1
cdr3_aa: CASSVDRGGTGELFF
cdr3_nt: TGCGCCAGCAGCGTGGACAGGGGAGGCACCGGGGAGCTGTTTTTT

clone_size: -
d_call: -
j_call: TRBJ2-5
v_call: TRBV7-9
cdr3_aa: CASAQGGPFQETQYF
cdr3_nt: TGTGCCAGCGCCCAGGGGGGGCCCTTCCAAGAGACCCAGTACTTC

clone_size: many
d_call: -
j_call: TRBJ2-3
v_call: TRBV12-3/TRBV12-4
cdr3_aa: CASNLNPAPLGDTQYF
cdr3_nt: TGTGCCAGCAACCTGAACCCTGCACCACTTGGAGATACGCAGTATTTT

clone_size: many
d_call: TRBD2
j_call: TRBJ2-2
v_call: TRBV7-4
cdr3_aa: CASRRTSGGPLGVGELFF
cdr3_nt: TGTGCCAGCAGACGCACTAGCGGGGGCCCTCTAGGTGTCGGGGAGCTGTTTTTT

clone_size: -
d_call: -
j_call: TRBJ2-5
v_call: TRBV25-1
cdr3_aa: CASSDRTSQETQYF
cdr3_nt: TGTGCCAGCAGTGATCGGACCAGCCAAGAGACCCAGTACTTC

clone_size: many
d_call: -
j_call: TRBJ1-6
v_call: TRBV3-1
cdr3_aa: CASSQDGRVSPLHF
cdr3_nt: TGTGCCAGCAGCCAAGATGGGAGGGTCTCACCCCTCCACTTT

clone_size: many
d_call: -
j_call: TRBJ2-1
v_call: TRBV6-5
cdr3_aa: CASSYRQASYNEQFF
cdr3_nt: TGTGCCAGCAGTTACCGACAGGCCTCCTACAATGAGCAGTTCTTC

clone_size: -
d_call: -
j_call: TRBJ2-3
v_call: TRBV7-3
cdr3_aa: CASSLNSRGSTDTQYF
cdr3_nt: TGTGCCAGCAGCTTAAATTCTAGGGGTAGCACAGATACGCAGTATTTT

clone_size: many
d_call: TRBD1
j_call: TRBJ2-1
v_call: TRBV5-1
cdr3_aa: CASSLPRQGAYRDSYNEQFF
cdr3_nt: TGCGCCAGCAGCTTGCCAAGACAGGGGGCCTACCGAGACTCCTACAATGAGCAGTTCTTC

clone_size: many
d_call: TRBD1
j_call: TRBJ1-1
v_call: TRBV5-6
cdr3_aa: CASSSRDRNTEAFF
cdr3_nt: TGTGCCAGCAGCTCCCGGGACAGGAACACTGAAGCTTTCTTT

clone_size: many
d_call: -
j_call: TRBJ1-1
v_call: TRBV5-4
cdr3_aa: CASSPRLGSNTEAFF
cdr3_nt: TGTGCCAGCAGCCCCCGGCTAGGATCGAACACTGAAGCTTTCTTT

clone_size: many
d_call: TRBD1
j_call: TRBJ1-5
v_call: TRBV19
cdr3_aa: CASATGSNQPQHF
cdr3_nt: TGTGCCAGTGCGACAGGGAGCAATCAGCCCCAGCATTTT

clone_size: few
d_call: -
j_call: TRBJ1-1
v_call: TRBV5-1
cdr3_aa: CASSFGTPDTEAFF
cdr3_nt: TGCGCCAGCAGCTTCGGGACACCTGACACTGAAGCTTTCTTT

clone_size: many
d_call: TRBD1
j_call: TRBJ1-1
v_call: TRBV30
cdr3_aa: CAWSADRGTEAFF
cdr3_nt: TGTGCCTGGAGCGCCGACAGGGGAACTGAAGCTTTCTTT

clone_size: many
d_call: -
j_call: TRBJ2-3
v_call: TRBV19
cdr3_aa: CASSIGGGTDTQYF
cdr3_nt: TGTGCCAGTAGTATAGGTGGTGGCACAGATACGCAGTATTTT

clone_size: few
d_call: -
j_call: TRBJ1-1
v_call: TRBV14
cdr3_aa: CASSQVKGTEAFF
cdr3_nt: TGTGCCAGCAGCCAAGTGAAGGGTACTGAAGCTTTCTTT

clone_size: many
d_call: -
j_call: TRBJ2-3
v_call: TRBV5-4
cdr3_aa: CASSLGSSPDTQYF
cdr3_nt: TGTGCCAGCAGCTTGGGGTCGTCCCCAGATACGCAGTATTTT

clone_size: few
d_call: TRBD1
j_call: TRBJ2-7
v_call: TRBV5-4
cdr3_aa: CASSLFRGHSDEQYF
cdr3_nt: TGTGCCAGCAGCTTGTTCAGGGGGCATTCGGACGAGCAGTACTTC

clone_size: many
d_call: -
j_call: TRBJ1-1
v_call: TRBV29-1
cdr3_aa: CSVGEVNTEAFF
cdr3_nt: TGCAGCGTTGGAGAGGTTAACACTGAAGCTTTCTTT

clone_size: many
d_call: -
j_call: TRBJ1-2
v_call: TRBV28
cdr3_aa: CASSLGGPNGYTF
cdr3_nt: TGTGCCAGCAGTTTAGGCGGGCCAAATGGCTACACCTTC

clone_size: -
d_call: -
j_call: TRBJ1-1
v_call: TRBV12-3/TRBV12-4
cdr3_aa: CASSQGLEAFF
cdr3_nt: TGTGCCAGCAGCCAGGGTCTCGAAGCTTTCTTT

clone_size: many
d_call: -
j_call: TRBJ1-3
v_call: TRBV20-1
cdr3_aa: CSAGAGAKGNTIYF
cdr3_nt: TGCAGTGCTGGAGCGGGGGCGAAAGGAAACACCATATATTTT

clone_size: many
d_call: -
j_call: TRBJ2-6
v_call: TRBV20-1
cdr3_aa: CSARDGSGANVLTF
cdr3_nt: TGCAGTGCTAGGGATGGCTCTGGGGCCAACGTCCTGACTTTC

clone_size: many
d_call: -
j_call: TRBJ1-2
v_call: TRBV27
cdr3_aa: CASRPFGGGDYGYTF
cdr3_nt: TGTGCCAGCAGACCCTTTGGGGGCGGGGACTATGGCTACACCTTC

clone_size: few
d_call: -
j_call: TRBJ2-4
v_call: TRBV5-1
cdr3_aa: CASSLARQGEVKNIQYF
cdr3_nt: TGCGCCAGCAGCTTGGCCAGGCAGGGTGAAGTCAAAAACATTCAGTACTTC

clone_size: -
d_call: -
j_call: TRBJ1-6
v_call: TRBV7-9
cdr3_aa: CASSLGAGTPLHF
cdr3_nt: TGTGCCAGCAGCTTAGGGGCAGGGACACCCCTCCACTTT

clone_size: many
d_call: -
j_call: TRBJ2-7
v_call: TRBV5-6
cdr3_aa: CASSLFSQPGNEQYF
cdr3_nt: TGTGCCAGCAGCTTGTTTAGTCAACCGGGGAACGAGCAGTACTTC

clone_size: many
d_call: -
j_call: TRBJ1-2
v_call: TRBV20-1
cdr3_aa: CSGIRGEENYGYTF
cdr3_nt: TGCAGTGGAATACGGGGAGAGGAAAACTATGGCTACACCTTC

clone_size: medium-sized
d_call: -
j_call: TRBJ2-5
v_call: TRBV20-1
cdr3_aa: CSARSGEVQYF
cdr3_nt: TGCAGTGCTAGATCCGGGGAAGTACAGTACTTC

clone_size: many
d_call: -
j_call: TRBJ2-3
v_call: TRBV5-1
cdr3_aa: CASSVDRTTRGTQYF
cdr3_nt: TGCGCCAGCAGCGTAGACAGAACCACCCGGGGGACGCAGTATTTT

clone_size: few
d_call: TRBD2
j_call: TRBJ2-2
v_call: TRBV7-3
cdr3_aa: CASSSFPLAGGQNTGELFF
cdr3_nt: TGTGCCAGCAGCTCTTTTCCACTAGCGGGGGGCCAGAACACCGGGGAGCTGTTTTTT

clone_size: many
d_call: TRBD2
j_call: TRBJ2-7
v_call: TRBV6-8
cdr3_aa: CASLFGTRTYEQYF
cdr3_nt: TGTGCCAGCCTCTTCGGGACTAGGACCTACGAGCAGTACTTC

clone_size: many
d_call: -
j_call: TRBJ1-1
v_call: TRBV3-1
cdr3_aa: CASSPSRTEAFF
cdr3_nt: TGTGCCAGCAGCCCATCGAGGACTGAAGCTTTCTTT

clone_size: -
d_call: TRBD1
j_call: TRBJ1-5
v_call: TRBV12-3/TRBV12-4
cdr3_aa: CASRLGQGGGQPQHF
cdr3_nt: TGTGCCAGCAGACTTGGACAGGGTGGCGGTCAGCCCCAGCATTTT

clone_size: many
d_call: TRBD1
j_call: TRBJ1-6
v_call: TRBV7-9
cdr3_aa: CASTLAGTGDSPLHF
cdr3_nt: TGTGCCAGCACCCTAGCAGGGACAGGGGATTCACCCCTCCACTTT

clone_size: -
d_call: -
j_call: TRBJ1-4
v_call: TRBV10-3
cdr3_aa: CAISDRANEKLFF
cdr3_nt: TGTGCCATCAGTGACAGGGCTAATGAAAAACTGTTTTTT